Sequencing of this T cell receptor (beta chain) was carried out in a study of blood T cell repertoires in COVID-19. Looking at the study overall: Italy, Spain and the United States were the sources of the convalescent and acute COVID-19 samples.

Per the original data handling: Amplification of reference gene primers was used by the study to estimate nucleated cell counts. Measured with immunoSEQ multiplex PCR; TCRdb has only the in-frame clones, and not every one. That table supplies the V and J calls and clone size; D and trimming were determined from the DNA. The sample comprises about 72,000 clones, roughly 88% of which are singletons, and over 25% rests with the top ten. Trimming at V came to 3 bases and at J to 4 bases, leaving 6 bases not matched to a gene. The CDR3 length is 15 residues. CDR1 KGHSH and CDR2 LQKENI come from the germline V gene.

The chain recombines TRBV18 with TRBJ2-5; the match to TRBD1 covers 9 bases. The sequenced sample was peripheral blood. This sequence originates from a man aged 50-59 years with acute or convalescent COVID-19. The CDR3 loop reads CASSPTNRGRETQYF. The CDR3 nucleotides read TGTGCCAGCTCACCCACGAACAGGGGGCGAGAGACCCAGTACTTC.